Sequencing of this T cell receptor beta chain was carried out in a study of blood T cell repertoires in COVID-19. Study-wide context: The United States, Italy and Spain provided the acute and convalescent COVID-19 samples.

Germline V gene sequence: CDR1 LGHNA, CDR2 YSLEER. V lost 3 bases and J lost 8, with 14 bases in between. The CDR3 contains 15 residues. Original analysis: The assay estimated nucleated cells by amplifying reference gene primers. The repertoire was sequenced with immunoSEQ multiplex PCR; TCRdb's copy has only in-frame clones and lacks some. V and J calls and clone size follow that table, whereas D and trimming were derived from the DNA. The sample lists roughly 210,000 clones; about 88% were seen once. The chain recombines TRBV4-3 with TRBJ1-6; D is unclear. The source is a man in his sixties or seventies with acute or convalescent COVID-19. Sequencing was performed on peripheral blood. DNA of the CDR3: TGCGCCAGCAGCCAGGTGGCATGGTTGGATTCACCCCTCCACTTT. Its protein is CASSQVAWLDSPLHF.